This TCR beta chain was documented in a study of blood T cell repertoires in COVID-19. Profiled with immunoSEQ multiplex PCR; TCRdb holds only in-frame clones, not every one. Of about 180,000 clones detected, 85% to 90% appear once; the ten largest clones hold 2.5% to 3.5%. The CDR3 has 15 amino acids. Deletions cut 6 bases from V and 3 bases from J, with 20 bases between. Germline lookup yields CDR1 SQVTM and CDR2 ANQGSEA. This TCR was sampled from a woman aged 25-40 years with active or convalescent COVID-19. This chain joins TRBV29-1 and TRBJ2-5, with a weak D call TRBD1 (6 bases). Sequenced input: peripheral blood. CDR3 nucleotide sequence: TGCAGCGTGCACCCTACCGGGACACCGAAAGAGACCCAGTACTTC. Encoded protein: CSVHPTGTPKETQYF.